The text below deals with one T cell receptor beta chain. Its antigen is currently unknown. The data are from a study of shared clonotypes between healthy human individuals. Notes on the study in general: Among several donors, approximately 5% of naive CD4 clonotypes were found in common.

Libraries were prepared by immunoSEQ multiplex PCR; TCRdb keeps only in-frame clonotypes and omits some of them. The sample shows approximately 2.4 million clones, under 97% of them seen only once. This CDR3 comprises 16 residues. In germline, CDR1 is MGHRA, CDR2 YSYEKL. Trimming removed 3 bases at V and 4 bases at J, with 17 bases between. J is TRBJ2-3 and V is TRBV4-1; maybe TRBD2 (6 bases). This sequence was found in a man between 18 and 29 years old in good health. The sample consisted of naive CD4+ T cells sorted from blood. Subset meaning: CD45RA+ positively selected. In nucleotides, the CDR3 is TGCGCCAGCAGCCATAGAGGGACTCTGGGTGCAGATACGCAGTATTTT. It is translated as CASSHRGTLGADTQYF.